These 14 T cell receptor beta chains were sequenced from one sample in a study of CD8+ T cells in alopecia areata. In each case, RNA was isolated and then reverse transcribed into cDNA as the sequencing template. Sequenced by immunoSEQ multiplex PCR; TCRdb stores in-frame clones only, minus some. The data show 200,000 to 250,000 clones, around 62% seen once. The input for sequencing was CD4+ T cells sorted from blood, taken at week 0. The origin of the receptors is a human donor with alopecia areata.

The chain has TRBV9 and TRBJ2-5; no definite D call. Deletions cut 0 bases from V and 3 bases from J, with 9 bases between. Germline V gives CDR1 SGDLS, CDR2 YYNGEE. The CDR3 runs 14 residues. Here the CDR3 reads CASSVEPAKETQYF. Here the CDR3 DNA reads TGTGCCAGCAGCGTAGAGCCTGCTAAAGAGACCCAGTACTTC.

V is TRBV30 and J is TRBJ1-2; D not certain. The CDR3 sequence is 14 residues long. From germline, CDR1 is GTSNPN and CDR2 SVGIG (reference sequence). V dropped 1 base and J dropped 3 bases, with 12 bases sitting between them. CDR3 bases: TGTGCCTGGAGTGCAGGCGTTCTGTACTATGGCTACACCTTC. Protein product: CAWSAGVLYYGYTF. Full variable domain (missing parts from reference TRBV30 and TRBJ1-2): SQTIHQWPATLVQPVGSPLSLECTVEGTSNPNLYWYRQAAGRGLQLLFYSVGIGQISSEVPQNLSASRPQDRQFILSSKKLLLSDSGFYLCAWSAGVLYYGYTFGSGTRLTVV.

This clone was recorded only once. The chain's CDR3 is CASSDEGRGELFF. The CDR3 region has the DNA TGTGCCAGCAGCGACGAGGGGAGAGGGGAGCTGTTTTTT. The chain employs TRBV7-7 and TRBJ2-2; D possibly matches TRBD1 or TRBD2 (5 bases each). The germline CDR1 and CDR2 sequences are SSHAT and FNYEAQ (reference sequence). The ends were cut back, 5 bases at V and 8 bases at J, with 12 bases in the middle. There are 13 residues in the CDR3. The whole variable domain, filled in from reference TRBV7-7 and TRBJ2-2, reads GAGVSQSPRYKVTKRGQDVTLRCDPISSHATLYWYQQALGQGPEFLTYFNYEAQPDKSGLPSDRFSAERPEGSISTLTIQRTEQRDSAMYRCASSDEGRGELFFGEGSRLTVL.

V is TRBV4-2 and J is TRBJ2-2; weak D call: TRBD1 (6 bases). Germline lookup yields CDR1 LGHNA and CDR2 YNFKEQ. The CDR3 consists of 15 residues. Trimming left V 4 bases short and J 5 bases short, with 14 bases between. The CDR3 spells CASSPGDLGTGELFF. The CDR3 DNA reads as TGTGCCAGCAGCCCAGGGGATTTGGGGACCGGGGAGCTGTTTTTT.

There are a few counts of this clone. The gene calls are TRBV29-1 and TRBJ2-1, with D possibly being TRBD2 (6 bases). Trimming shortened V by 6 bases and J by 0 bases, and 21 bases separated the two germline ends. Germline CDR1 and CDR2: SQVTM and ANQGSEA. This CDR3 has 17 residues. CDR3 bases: TGCAGCGTCGGCCCAGGAACAAGGGAGGTCTCCTACAATGAGCAGTTCTTC. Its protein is CSVGPGTREVSYNEQFF.

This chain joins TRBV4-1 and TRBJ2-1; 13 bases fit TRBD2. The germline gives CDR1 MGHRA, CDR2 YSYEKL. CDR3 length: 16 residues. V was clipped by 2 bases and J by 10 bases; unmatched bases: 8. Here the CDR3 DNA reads TGCGCCAGCAGCCAAATAGGTACTAGCGGGAGGGCCGAGCAGTTCTTC. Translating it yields CASSQIGTSGRAEQFF.

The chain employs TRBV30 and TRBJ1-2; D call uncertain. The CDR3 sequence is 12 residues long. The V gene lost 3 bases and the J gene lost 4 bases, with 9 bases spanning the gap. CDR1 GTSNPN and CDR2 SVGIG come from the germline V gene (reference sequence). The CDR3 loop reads CAWSPRSYGYTF. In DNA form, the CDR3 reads TGTGCCTGGAGCCCGCGAAGCTATGGCTACACCTTC.

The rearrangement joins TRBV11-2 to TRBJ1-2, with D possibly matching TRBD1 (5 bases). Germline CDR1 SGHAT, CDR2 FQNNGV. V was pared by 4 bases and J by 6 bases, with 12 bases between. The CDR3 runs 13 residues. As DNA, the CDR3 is TGTGCCAGCAGCTCCCTCCAGGGCGATGGCTACACCTTC. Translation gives CASSSLQGDGYTF.

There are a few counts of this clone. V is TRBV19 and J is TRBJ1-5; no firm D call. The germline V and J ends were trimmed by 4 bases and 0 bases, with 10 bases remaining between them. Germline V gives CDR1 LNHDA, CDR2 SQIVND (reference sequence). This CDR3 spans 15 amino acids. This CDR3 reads CASSTQMNSNQPQHF. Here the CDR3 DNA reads TGTGCCAGTAGTACCCAGATGAATAGCAATCAGCCCCAGCATTTT.

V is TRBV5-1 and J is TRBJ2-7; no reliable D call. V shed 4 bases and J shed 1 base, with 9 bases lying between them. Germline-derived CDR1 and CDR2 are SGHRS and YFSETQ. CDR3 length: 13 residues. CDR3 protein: CASSLVVSYEQYF. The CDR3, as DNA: TGCGCCAGCAGCCTCGTAGTGTCCTACGAGCAGTACTTC.

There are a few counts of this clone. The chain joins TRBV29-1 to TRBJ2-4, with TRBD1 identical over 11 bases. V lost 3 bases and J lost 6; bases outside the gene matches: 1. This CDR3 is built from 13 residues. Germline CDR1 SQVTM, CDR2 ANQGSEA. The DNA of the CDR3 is TGCAGCGTTGACGGACAGGGGGCAAACATTCAGTACTTC. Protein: CSVDGQGANIQYF.

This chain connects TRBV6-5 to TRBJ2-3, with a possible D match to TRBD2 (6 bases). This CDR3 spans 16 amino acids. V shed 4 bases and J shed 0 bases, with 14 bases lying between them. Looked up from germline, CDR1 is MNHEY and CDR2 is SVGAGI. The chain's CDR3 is CASSWRLVRSTDTQYF. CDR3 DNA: TGTGCCAGCAGTTGGAGACTAGTCAGAAGCACAGATACGCAGTATTTT.

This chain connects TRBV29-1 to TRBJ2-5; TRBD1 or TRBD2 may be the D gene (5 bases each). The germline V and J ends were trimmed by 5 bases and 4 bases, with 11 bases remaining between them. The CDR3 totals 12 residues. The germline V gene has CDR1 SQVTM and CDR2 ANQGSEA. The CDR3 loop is CSVRAGGETQYF. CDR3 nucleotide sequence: TGCAGCGTTAGGGCTGGGGGAGAGACCCAGTACTTC.

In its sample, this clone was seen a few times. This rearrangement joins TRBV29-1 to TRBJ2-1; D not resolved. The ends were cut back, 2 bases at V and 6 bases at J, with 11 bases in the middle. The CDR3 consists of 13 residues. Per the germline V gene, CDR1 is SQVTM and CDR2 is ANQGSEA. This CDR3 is CSVEPLRANEQFF. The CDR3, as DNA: TGCAGCGTTGAACCCTTACGCGCCAATGAGCAGTTCTTC.